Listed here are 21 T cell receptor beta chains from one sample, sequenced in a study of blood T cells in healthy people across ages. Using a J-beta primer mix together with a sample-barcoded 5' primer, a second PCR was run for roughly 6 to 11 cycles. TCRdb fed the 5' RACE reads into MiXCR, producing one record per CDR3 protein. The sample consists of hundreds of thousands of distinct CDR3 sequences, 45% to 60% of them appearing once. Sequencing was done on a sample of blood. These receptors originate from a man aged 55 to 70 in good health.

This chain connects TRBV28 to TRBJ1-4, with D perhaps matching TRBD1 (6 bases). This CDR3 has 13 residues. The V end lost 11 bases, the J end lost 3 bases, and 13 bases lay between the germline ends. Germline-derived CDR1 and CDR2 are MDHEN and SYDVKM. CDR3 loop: CAALRGANEKLFF. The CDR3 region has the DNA TGTGCCGCATTGAGGGGGGCTAATGAAAAACTGTTTTTT.

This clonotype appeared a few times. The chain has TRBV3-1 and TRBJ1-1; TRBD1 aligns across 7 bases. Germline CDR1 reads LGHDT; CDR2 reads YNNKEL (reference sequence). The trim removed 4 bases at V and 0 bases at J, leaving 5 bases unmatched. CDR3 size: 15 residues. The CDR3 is CASSRGQTMNTEAFF. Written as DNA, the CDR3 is TGTGCCAGCAGCCGGGGACAGACCATGAACACTGAAGCTTTCTTT.

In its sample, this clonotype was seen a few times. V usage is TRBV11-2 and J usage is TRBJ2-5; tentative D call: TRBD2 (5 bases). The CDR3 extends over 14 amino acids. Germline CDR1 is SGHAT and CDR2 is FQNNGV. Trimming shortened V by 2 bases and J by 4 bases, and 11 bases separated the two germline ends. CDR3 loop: CASSLSPSGETQYF. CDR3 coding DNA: TGTGCCAGCAGCTTATCCCCCAGCGGAGAGACCCAGTACTTC.

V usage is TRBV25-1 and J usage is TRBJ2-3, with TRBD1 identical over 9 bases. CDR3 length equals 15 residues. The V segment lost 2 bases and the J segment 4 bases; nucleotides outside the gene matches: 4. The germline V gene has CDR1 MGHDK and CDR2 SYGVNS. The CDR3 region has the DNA TGTGCCAGCAGTGAACGGGACAGGGTGTCAGATACGCAGTATTTT. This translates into CASSERDRVSDTQYF.

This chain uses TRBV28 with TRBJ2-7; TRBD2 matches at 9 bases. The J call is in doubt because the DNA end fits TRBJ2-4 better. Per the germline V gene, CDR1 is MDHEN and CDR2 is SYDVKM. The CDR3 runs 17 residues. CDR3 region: CASSLAGLADRKNIQYF. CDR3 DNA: TGTGCCAGCAGTTTAGCGGGACTAGCAGACCGCAAAAACATTCAGTACTTC.

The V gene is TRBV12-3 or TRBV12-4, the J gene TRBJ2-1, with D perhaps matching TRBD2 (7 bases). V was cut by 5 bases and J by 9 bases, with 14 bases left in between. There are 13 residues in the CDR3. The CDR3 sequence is CASSVRGGSEQFF. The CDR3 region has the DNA TGTGCCAGCAGTGTCCGCGGGGGCAGTGAGCAGTTCTTC.

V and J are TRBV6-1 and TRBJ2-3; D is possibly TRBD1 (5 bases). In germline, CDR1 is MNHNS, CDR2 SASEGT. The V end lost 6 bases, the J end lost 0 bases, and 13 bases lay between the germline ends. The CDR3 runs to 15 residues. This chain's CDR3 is CASSVTVTSTDTQYF. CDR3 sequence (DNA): TGTGCCAGCAGCGTGACAGTGACTAGCACAGATACGCAGTATTTT.

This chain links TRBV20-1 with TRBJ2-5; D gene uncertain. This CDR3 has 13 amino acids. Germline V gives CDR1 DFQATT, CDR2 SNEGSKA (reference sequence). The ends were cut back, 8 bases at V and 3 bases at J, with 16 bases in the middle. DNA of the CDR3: TGCAGTCCCAAGGCCCTTAATGAAGAGACCCAGTACTTC. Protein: CSPKALNEETQYF.

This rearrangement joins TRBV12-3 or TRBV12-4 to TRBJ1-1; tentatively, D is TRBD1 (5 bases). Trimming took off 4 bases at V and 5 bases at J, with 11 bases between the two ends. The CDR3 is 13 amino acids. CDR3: CASSSRGETEAFF. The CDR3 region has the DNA TGTGCCAGCAGTTCCCGGGGGGAGACTGAAGCTTTCTTT.

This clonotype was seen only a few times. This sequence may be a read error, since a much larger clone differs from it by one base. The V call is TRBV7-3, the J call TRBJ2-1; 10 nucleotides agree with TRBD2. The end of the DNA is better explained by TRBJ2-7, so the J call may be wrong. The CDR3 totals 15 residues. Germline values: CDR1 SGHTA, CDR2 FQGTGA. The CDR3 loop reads CASGPSGSLNNEQYF. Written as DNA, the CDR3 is TGTGCCAGCGGGCCTAGCGGGAGCTTGAACAATGAGCAGTACTTC.

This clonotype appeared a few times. The CDR3 DNA reads TGTGCCATCAGCGGGACTTCACCCGGGGGGGAGACCCAGTACTTC. Its translation: CAISGTSPGGETQYF. The rearrangement uses TRBV10-3 and TRBJ2-5; 7 nucleotides agree with TRBD2. The length of the CDR3 is 15 residues. Germline CDR1 and CDR2: ENHRY and SYGVKD. J gave up 5 bases and V 6 bases, and 12 bases lay outside the gene matches.

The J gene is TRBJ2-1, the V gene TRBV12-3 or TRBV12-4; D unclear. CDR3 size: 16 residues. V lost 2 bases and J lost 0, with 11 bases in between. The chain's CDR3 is CASSLNGDGSYNEQFF. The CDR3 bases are TGTGCCAGCAGTTTAAACGGTGACGGCTCCTACAATGAGCAGTTCTTC.

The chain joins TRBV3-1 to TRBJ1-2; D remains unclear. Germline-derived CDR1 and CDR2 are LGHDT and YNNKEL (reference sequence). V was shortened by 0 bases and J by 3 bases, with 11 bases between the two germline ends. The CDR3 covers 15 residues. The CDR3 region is CASSQDSRPDYGYTF. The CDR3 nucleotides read TGTGCCAGCAGCCAAGATTCCAGGCCGGACTATGGCTACACCTTC.

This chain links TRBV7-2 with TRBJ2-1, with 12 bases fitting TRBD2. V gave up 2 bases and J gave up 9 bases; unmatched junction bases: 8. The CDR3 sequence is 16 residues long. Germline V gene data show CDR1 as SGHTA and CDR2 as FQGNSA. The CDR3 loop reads CASSLSRLAGVGEQFF. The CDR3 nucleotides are TGTGCCAGCAGCTTAAGCAGACTAGCGGGAGTTGGTGAGCAGTTCTTC.

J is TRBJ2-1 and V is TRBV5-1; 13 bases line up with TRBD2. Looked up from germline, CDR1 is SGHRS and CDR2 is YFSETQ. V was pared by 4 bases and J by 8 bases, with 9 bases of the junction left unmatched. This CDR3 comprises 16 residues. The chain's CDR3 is CASSPTSGGAMDEQFF. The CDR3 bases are TGCGCCAGCAGCCCCACTAGCGGGGGGGCCATGGATGAGCAGTTCTTC.

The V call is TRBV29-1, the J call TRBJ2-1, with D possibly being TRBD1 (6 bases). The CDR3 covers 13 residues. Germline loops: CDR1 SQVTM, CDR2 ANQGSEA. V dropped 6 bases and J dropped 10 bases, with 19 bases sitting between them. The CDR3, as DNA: TGCAGCGTCCAGGGGTCCTGGGGATACGAGCAGTTCTTC. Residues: CSVQGSWGYEQFF.

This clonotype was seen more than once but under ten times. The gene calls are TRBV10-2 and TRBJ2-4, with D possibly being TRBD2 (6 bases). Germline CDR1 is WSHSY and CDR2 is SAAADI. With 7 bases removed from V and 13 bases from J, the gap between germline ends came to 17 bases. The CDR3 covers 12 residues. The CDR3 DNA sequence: TGCGCCAGCACTGGACCCACGGGGGAGCAGTACTTC. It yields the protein CASTGPTGEQYF.

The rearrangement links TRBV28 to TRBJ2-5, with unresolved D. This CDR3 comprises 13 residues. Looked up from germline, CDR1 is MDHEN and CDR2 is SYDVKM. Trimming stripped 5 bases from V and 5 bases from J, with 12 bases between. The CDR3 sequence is CASSTLPVETQYF. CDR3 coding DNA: TGTGCCAGCAGTACCCTCCCGGTTGAGACCCAGTACTTC.

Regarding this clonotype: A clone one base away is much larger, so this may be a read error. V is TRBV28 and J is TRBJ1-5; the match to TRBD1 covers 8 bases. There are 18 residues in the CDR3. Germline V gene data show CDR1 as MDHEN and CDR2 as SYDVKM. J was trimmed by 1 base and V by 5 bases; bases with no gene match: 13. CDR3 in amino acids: CASSTGTGGWSSNQPQHF. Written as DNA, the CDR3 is TGTGCCAGCAGTACCGGGACAGGCGGATGGTCGAGCAATCAGCCCCAGCATTTT.

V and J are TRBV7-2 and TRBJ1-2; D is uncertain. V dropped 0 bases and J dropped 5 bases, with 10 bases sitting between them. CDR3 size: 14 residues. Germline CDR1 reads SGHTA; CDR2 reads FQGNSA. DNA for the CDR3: TGTGCCAGCAGCTTAGCGCCAATTAAATATGGCTACACCTTC. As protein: CASSLAPIKYGYTF.

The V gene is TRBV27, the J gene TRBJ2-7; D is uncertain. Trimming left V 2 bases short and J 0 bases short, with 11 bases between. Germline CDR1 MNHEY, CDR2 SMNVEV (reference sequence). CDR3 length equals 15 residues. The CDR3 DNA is TGTGCCAGCAGTTTACAGGCAGGCGCCTCCTACGAGCAGTACTTC. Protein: CASSLQAGASYEQYF.